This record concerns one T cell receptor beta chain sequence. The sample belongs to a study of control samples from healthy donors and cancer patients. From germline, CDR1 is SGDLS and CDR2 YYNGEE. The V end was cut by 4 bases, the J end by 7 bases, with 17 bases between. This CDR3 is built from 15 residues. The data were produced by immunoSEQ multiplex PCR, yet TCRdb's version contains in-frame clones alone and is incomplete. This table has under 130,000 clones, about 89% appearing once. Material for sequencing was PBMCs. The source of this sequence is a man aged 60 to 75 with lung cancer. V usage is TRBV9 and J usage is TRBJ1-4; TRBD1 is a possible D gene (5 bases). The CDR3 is CASSTRRDQGEKLFF. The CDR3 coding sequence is TGTGCCAGCAGCACGCGGAGGGATCAGGGTGAAAAACTGTTTTTT. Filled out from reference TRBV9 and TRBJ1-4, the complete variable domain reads DSGVTQTPKHLITATGQRVTLRCSPRSGDLSVYWYQQSLDQGLQFLIQYYNGEERAKGNILERFSAQQFPDLHSELNLSSLELGDSALYFCASSTRRDQGEKLFFGSGTQLSVL.